This T cell receptor beta chain was captured in a study of metastatic and nonmetastatic thyroid tumors. Study information: Repertoires from malignant and benign thyroid patients were compared across blood and tumor or nodule tissue.

Study-level results: Significantly higher TCR beta diversity was reportedly seen in malignant thyroid tumors than benign nodules, in blood and tumor.

Until they underwent thyroid surgery, no patient had received any treatment. Authors' methods: CDR3 differences across clinicopathological groups were used to build a distant-metastasis classifier for papillary thyroid cancer. Using MiXCR, TCRdb reanalyzed the PCR reads. The authors' filters were not applied to this entry. The sample lists tens of thousands of clones, under 15% occurring once. Ten or more counts support this clone. Its antigen remains unidentified. Looked up from germline, CDR1 is DFQATT and CDR2 is SNEGSKA (reference sequence). Between the trimmed V and J ends, which lost 5 bases and 3 bases, there was a span of 4 bases. This CDR3 has 10 residues.

The V and J genes are TRBV20-1 and TRBJ1-1; D gene uncertain. This clonotype originated in a female donor with papillary thyroid cancer or a benign thyroid nodule (not recorded which). Some clones in this sample may be carry-over from other donors' samples. What was sequenced was tumor tissue. CDR3 DNA: TGCAGTGCTTTTTACACTGAAGCTTTCTTT. As protein: CSAFYTEAFF.